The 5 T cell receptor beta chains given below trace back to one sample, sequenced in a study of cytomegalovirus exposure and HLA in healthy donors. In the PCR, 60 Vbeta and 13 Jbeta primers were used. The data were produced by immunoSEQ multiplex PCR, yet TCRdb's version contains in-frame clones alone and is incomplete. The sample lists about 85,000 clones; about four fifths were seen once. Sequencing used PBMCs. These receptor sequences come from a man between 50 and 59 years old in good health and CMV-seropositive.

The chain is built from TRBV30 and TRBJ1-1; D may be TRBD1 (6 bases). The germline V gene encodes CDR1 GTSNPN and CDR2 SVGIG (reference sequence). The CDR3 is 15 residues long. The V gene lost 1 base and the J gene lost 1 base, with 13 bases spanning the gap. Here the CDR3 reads CAWSEGFRGNTEAFF. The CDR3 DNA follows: TGTGCCTGGAGTGAAGGGTTCAGGGGGAACACTGAAGCTTTCTTT.

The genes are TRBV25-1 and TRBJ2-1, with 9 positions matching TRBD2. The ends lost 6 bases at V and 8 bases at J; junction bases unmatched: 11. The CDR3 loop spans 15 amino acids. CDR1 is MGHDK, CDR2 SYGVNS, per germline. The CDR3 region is CASRRPAGGPHEQFF. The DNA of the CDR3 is TGTGCCAGCAGACGGCCGGCGGGAGGGCCCCATGAGCAGTTCTTC.

The CDR3 protein is CASSNGPGGRTVYEKLFF. As DNA, the CDR3 is TGTGCCAGCAGCAACGGGCCGGGTGGCCGGACAGTTTATGAAAAACTGTTTTTT. The chain links TRBV5-4 to TRBJ1-4; maybe TRBD1 (6 bases). The V end was cut by 4 bases, the J end by 6 bases, with 25 bases between. The length of the CDR3 is 18 residues. Germline assignment: CDR1 SGHNT and CDR2 YYREEE (reference sequence).

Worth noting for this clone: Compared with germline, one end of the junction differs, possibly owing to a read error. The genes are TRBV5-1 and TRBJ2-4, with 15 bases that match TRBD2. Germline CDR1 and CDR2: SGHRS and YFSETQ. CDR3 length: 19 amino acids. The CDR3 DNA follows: TGCGCCAGCAGCCCGGTGGGACTAGCGGGGGGTGGGGCCAAAAGCATTCAGTACTTC. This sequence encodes CASSPVGLAGGGAKSIQYF.

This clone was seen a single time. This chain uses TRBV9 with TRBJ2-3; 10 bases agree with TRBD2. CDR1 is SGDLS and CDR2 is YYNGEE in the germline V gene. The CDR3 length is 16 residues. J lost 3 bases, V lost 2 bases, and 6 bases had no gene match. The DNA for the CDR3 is TGTGCCAGCAGCGTGCCTAGCGGGAGCGGAACAGATACGCAGTATTTT. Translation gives CASSVPSGSGTDTQYF.